This TCR beta chain was identified during a study of T-cell reconstitution after alpha-beta-depleted transplantation in children. Trimming pared 3 bases from V and 5 bases from J, leaving 8 bases between. Germline V lookup: CDR1 SEHNR, CDR2 FQNEAQ (reference sequence). The CDR3 has 13 amino acids. Only a few counts were recorded for this clonotype. Preparation of the TCRbeta library involved a method that used unique molecular identifiers. MiXCR, run by TCRdb on the PCR reads, gives a single entry per CDR3 protein. In the table there are fewer than 550,000 distinct CDR3 sequences, more than 9.5% of which are singletons.

The rearrangement links TRBV7-9 to TRBJ1-5; D may be TRBD1 (6 bases). The sample here was PBMCs, mostly from graft donor cells, taken 180 days after TCRalphabeta/CD19-depleted stem cell transplant. This receptor was taken from a female patient between 2 and 15 years old who had a stem cell transplant for aplastic anemia, so the T cells may come from the graft donor. In DNA, the CDR3 is TGTGCCAGCAGCTTCAGGGGCGATCAGCCCCAGCATTTT. This encodes CASSFRGDQPQHF.